These 13 T cell receptor beta chains share one sample of origin, sequenced in a study of T cell responses to AZD1222 COVID-19 vaccine. TCRdb's copy holds only in-frame clones and misses some; the assay was immunoSEQ multiplex PCR. Here the sample spans fewer than 120,000 clones, roughly 92% being singletons. Source: peripheral blood, taken 28 days after the second AZD1222 dose. These receptors were collected from an adult who received the AZD1222 COVID-19 vaccine.

V gene TRBV5-1 combines with J gene TRBJ1-2; a weak D match, TRBD1 (6 bases). CDR3 length: 14 residues. Trimming removed 0 bases at V and 8 bases at J, with 14 bases between. CDR1 SGHRS and CDR2 YFSETQ come from the germline V gene. The CDR3: CASSLDSAGEGYTF. In DNA form, the CDR3 reads TGCGCCAGCAGCTTGGATTCAGCAGGGGAGGGCTACACCTTC.

The J gene is TRBJ2-5, the V gene TRBV7-9; 7 bases are shared with TRBD1. Trimming took 4 bases from V and 4 from J; bases not matched to a gene: 9. The length of the CDR3 is 15 residues. Germline V CDR1 and CDR2: SEHNR, FQNEAQ (reference sequence). The CDR3 loop is CASSYDRVLVETQYF. The CDR3, as DNA: TGTGCCAGCAGCTACGACAGGGTCTTGGTAGAGACCCAGTACTTC.

This sequence joins TRBV2 and TRBJ1-5; 7 positions match TRBD1. The CDR3 runs to 16 residues. The germline gives CDR1 SNHLY, CDR2 FYNNEI. Losses at the gene ends were 6 bases for V and 1 base for J; bases not matched to a gene: 9. The chain's CDR3 is CASSRQGLSSNQPQHF. DNA for the CDR3: TGTGCCAGCAGCCGACAGGGCTTGTCGAGCAATCAGCCCCAGCATTTT.

This rearrangement joins TRBV5-6 to TRBJ2-7; TRBD1 is a possible D gene (6 bases). CDR1 and CDR2 from the germline V gene are SGHDT and YYEEEE. Trimming pared 1 base from V and 3 bases from J, leaving 8 bases between. The CDR3 has 13 amino acids. The CDR3 sequence is CASSLLDSYEQYF. For the CDR3, the DNA is TGTGCCAGCAGCTTGCTGGACAGCTACGAGCAGTACTTC.

The chain recombines TRBV19 with TRBJ2-1, with D perhaps matching TRBD2 (6 bases). Trimming pared 0 bases from V and 15 bases from J, leaving 21 bases between. Germline CDR1 reads LNHDA; CDR2 reads SQIVND (reference sequence). This CDR3 has 15 amino acids. For the CDR3, the DNA is TGTGCCAGTAGTATAGATGCGGGGACCTTTGGGATGAGGTTCTTC. Protein sequence: CASSIDAGTFGMRFF.

V gene TRBV5-4 combines with J gene TRBJ2-3; 10 bases are a match to TRBD2. Germline-derived CDR1 and CDR2 are SGHNT and YYREEE (reference sequence). With V trimmed by 0 bases and J by 2 bases, 6 bases remained unmatched. The CDR3 consists of 17 residues. The CDR3 sequence is CASSLEVAGGYTDTQYF. The CDR3 region has the DNA TGTGCCAGCAGCTTGGAAGTAGCGGGGGGATACACAGATACGCAGTATTTT.

The CDR3 here is CASSLGTGRHQPQHF. The CDR3, as DNA: TGTGCCAGCAGTCTTGGGACAGGGCGGCATCAGCCCCAGCATTTT. The chain employs TRBV28 and TRBJ1-5; 9 bases are a match to TRBD1. The CDR3 is made up of 15 amino acids. Germline V gene data show CDR1 as MDHEN and CDR2 as SYDVKM. J gave up 5 bases and V 5 bases, and 7 bases lay outside the gene matches.

This clone was counted once. The chain combines TRBV5-4 with TRBJ1-2; 7 nucleotides match TRBD1. The CDR3 runs 13 residues. After removal of 4 bases from V and 5 bases from J, the junction contained 5 bases not matched to a gene. CDR1 SGHNT and CDR2 YYREEE come from the germline V gene (reference sequence). CDR3 protein: CASSQTGDYGYTF. In nucleotides, the CDR3 is TGTGCCAGCAGCCAAACAGGGGATTATGGCTACACCTTC. Drawing the rest from reference TRBV5-4 and TRBJ1-2, the complete variable domain is ETGVTQSPTHLIKTRGQQVTLRCSSQSGHNTVSWYQQALGQGPQFIFQYYREEENGRGNFPPRFSGLQFPNYSSELNVNALELDDSALYLCASSQTGDYGYTFGSGTRLTVV.

The chain employs TRBV28 and TRBJ1-1; D gene unclear. Trimming stripped 3 bases from V and 7 bases from J, with 12 bases between. CDR3 length: 13 amino acids. In germline, CDR1 is MDHEN, CDR2 SYDVKM. The CDR3 region is CASSFPDSLEAFF. Here the CDR3 DNA reads TGTGCCAGCAGTTTTCCAGATTCCCTTGAAGCTTTCTTT.

This chain uses TRBV7-2 with TRBJ2-3; D may be TRBD1 (6 bases). The V and J ends lost 5 bases and 0 bases respectively, with 12 bases between them. The CDR3 contains 15 residues. Germline V gene sequence: CDR1 SGHTA, CDR2 FQGNSA. CDR3 sequence (DNA): TGTGCCAGCAGCGCCGACAGGTTTAGCACAGATACGCAGTATTTT. It translates to CASSADRFSTDTQYF.

The rearrangement joins TRBV4-3 to TRBJ2-7, with 13 bases that match TRBD2. The CDR3 is 15 residues long. The V segment lost 0 bases and the J segment 7 bases; nucleotides outside the gene matches: 3. Germline assignment: CDR1 LGHNA and CDR2 YSLEER. CDR3 residues: CASSQERGLAGEQYF. Here the CDR3 DNA reads TGCGCCAGCAGCCAAGAGAGGGGACTAGCGGGAGAGCAGTACTTC.

The CDR3 nucleotides are TGTGCCAGCAGCGCAGGACAGGGGTCATTTTACTACGAGCAGTACTTC. It codes for CASSAGQGSFYYEQYF. This chain joins TRBV5-5 and TRBJ2-7; 9 bases agree with TRBD1. The V segment lost 4 bases and the J segment 3 bases; nucleotides outside the gene matches: 11. The germline CDR1 and CDR2 sequences are SGHKS and YYEKEE (reference sequence). The CDR3 is 16 amino acids.

The chain links TRBV2 to TRBJ2-1; D tentatively reads TRBD1 or TRBD2 (5 bases each). Trimming removed 7 bases at V and 5 bases at J, with 18 bases between. The germline CDR1 and CDR2 sequences are SNHLY and FYNNEI. The CDR3 runs to 15 residues. The CDR3 nucleotides are TGTGCCAGCATCGGCGGTCTAGGGGAGCACAATGAGCAGTTCTTC. Its protein is CASIGGLGEHNEQFF.